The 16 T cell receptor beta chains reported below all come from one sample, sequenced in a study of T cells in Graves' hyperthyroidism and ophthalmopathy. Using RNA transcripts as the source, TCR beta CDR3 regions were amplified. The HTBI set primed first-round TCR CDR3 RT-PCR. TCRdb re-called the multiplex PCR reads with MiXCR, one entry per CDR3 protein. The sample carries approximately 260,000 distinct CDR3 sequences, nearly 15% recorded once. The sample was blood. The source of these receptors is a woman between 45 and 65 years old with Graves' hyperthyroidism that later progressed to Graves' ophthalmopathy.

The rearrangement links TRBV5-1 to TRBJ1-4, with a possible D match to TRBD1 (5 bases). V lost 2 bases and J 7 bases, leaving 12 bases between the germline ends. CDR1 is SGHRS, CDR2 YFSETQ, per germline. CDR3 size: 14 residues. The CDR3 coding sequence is TGCGCCAGCAGCTTTATGAGGGGCGGTGAAAAACTGTTTTTT. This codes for CASSFMRGGEKLFF.

The CDR3 loop reads CSARVPGLAGGQIGTDTQYF. The CDR3 DNA reads as TGCAGTGCTAGAGTCCCCGGACTAGCGGGAGGGCAAATTGGCACAGATACGCAGTATTTT. The V call is TRBV20-1, the J call TRBJ2-3; the match to TRBD2 covers 15 bases. CDR1 and CDR2 from the germline V gene are DFQATT and SNEGSKA (reference sequence). This CDR3 has 20 amino acids. The V and J ends lost 1 base and 1 base, in that order; junction bases with no gene match: 12.

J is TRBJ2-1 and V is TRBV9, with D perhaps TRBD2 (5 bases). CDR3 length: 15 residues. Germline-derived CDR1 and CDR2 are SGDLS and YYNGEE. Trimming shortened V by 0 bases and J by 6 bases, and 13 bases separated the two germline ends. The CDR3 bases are TGTGCCAGCAGCGTAGGAGCGGAGAGCGGCAATGAGCAGTTCTTC. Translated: CASSVGAESGNEQFF.

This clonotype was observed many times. The CDR3 sequence is CASSLVSNNEQFF. CDR3 in DNA: TGTGCCAGCAGCTTAGTCTCTAACAATGAGCAGTTCTTC. The gene calls are TRBV11-2 and TRBJ2-1; D gene unclear. Trimming stripped 1 base from V and 5 bases from J, with 6 bases between. The CDR3 runs to 13 residues. Germline V gives CDR1 SGHAT, CDR2 FQNNGV.

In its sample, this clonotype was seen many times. CDR3 protein: CASSIPGGNYGYTF. CDR3 nucleotides: TGTGCCAGCAGTATACCAGGAGGAAACTATGGCTACACCTTC. The gene calls are TRBV28 and TRBJ1-2, with D unresolved. This CDR3 has 14 amino acids. V was shortened by 5 bases and J by 2 bases, with 12 bases between the two germline ends. Germline V CDR1 and CDR2: MDHEN, SYDVKM.

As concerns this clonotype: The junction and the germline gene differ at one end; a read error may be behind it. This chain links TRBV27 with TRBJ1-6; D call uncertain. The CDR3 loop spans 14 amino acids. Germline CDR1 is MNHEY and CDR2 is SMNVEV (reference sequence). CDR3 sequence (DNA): TGTGCCAGAAGTTTAAGAATGAATAATTCACCCCTCCACTTT. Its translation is CARSLRMNNSPLHF.

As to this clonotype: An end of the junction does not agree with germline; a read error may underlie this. CDR3 DNA sequence: TGCAGTGCTGCCCCCAGGGGGTTTTCTGGAAACACCGTATATTTT. Its translation is CSAAPRGFSGNTVYF. This rearrangement joins TRBV20-1 to TRBJ1-3; TRBD1 aligns across 7 bases. This CDR3 spans 15 amino acids. The V gene's germline CDR1 is DFQATT and CDR2 SNEGSKA (reference sequence).

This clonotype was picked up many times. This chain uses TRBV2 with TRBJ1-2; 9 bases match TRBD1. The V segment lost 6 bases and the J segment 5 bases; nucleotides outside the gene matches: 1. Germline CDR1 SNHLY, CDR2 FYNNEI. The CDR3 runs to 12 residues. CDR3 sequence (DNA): TGTGCCAGCAGGACAGGGGGATATGGCTACACCTTC. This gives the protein CASRTGGYGYTF.

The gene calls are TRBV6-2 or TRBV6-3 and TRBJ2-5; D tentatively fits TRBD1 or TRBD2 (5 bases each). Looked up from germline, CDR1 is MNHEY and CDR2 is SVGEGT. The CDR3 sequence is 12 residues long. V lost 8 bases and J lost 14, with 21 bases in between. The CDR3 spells CASLGPNTPSYF. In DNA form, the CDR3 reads TGTGCCAGCCTGGGACCAAACACACCCTCATACTTC.

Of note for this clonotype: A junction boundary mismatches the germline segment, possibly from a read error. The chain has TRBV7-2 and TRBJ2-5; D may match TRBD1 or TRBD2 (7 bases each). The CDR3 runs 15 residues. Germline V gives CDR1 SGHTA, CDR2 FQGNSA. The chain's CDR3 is CASSGDQGGGETQHF. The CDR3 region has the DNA TGTGCCAGCAGCGGAGACCAGGGGGGGGGAGAGACCCAGCACTTC.

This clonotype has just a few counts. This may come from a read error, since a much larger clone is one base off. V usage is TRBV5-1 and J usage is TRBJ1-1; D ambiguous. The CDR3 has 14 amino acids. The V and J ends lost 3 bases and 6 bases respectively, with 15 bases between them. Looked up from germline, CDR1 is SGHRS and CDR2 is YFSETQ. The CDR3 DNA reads TGCGCCAGCAGCTCGAACGCCCAGGCAGCTGAAGCTTTCTTT. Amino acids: CASSSNAQAAEAFF. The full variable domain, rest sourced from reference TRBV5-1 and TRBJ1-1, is KAGVTQTPRYLIKTRGQQVTLSCSPISGHRSVSWYQQTPGQGLQFLFEYFSETQRNKGNFPGRFSGRQFSNSRSEMNVSTLELGDSALYLCASSSNAQAAEAFFGQGTRLTVV.

Written as DNA, the CDR3 is TGTGCCAGGGCTAGGCCCCCCGGGGCCTATGGCTACACCTTC. Protein product: CARARPPGAYGYTF. The rearrangement uses TRBV2 and TRBJ1-2, with a tentative D call TRBD1 (5 bases). V was cut by 9 bases and J by 4 bases, with 18 bases left in between. This CDR3 spans 14 amino acids. Germline V gives CDR1 SNHLY, CDR2 FYNNEI.

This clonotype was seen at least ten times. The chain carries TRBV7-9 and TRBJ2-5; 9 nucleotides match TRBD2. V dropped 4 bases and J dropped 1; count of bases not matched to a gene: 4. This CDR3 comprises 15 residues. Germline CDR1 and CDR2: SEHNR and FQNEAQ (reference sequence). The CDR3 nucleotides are TGTGCCAGCAGCTACGGGGGACTAGCCCAAGAGACCCAGTACTTC. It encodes CASSYGGLAQETQYF.

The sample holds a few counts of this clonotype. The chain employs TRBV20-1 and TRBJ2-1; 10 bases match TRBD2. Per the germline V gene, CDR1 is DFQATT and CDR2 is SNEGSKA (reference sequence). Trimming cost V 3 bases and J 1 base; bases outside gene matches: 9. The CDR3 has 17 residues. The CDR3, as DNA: TGCAGTGCTAGCCCTCTAGGAGCGGGAGGGTCCTACAATGAGCAGTTCTTC. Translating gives CSASPLGAGGSYNEQFF.

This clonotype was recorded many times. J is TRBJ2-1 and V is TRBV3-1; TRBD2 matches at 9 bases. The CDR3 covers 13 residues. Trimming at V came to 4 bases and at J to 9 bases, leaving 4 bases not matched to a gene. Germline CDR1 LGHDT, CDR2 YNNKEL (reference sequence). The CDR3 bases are TGTGCCAGCAGCCCCGTACTAGCGGGTGAGCAGTTCTTC. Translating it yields CASSPVLAGEQFF.

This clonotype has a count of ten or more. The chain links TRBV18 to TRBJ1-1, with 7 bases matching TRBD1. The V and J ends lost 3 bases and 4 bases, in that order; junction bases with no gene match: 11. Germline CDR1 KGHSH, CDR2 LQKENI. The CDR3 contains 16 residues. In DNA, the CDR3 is TGTGCCAGCTCACCTCCCGGACGCCGACAGGGCACTGAAGCTTTCTTT. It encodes CASSPPGRRQGTEAFF.